Presented here are 32 T cell receptor beta chains from one specimen sequenced in a study of T cell changes during pregnancy in multiple sclerosis. Repertoires were generated with immunoSEQ multiplex PCR, while TCRdb's copy carries only in-frame clones and drops some. The sample contains approximately 57,000 clones, 80% to 95% of which appear only once. The sample consisted of peripheral blood, taken after pregnancy. The origin of the receptors is a female donor in good health, enrolled as a control in a pregnancy study.

The chain carries TRBV7-9 and TRBJ2-3, with 9 bases lining up with TRBD2. J was trimmed by 4 bases and V by 4 bases; bases with no gene match: 9. CDR3 length: 16 amino acids. CDR1 and CDR2 (germline): SEHNR, FQNEAQ (reference sequence). The CDR3 DNA sequence: TGTGCCAGCAGCTCCGGTCTGGGACTAGCATCAGATACGCAGTATTTT. This codes for CASSSGLGLASDTQYF.

The V call is TRBV4-2, the J call TRBJ1-1, with D unresolved. The CDR3 is 15 residues long. V was trimmed by 1 base and J by 0 bases, leaving 9 bases between them. Germline V CDR1 and CDR2: LGHNA, YNFKEQ. In nucleotides, the CDR3 is TGTGCCAGCAGCCAAGTGATGCGGGTGAACACTGAAGCTTTCTTT. This codes for CASSQVMRVNTEAFF.

The chain combines TRBV4-1 with TRBJ1-2; D unclear. The V end was cut by 1 base, the J end by 4 bases, with 7 bases between. This CDR3 has 13 amino acids. Germline values: CDR1 MGHRA, CDR2 YSYEKL. CDR3 bases: TGCGCCAGCAGCCAAGGGAGCAGCTATGGCTACACCTTC. Its protein product is CASSQGSSYGYTF.

The rearrangement links TRBV7-9 to TRBJ2-5; 7 positions agree with TRBD1. Germline V gene sequence: CDR1 SEHNR, CDR2 FQNEAQ (reference sequence). V lost 2 bases and J lost 4; bases outside the gene matches: 4. There are 14 residues in the CDR3. CDR3 in amino acids: CASSLTGVGETQYF. The CDR3 region has the DNA TGTGCCAGCAGCTTAACAGGGGTCGGAGAGACCCAGTACTTC.

The chain has TRBV4-3 and TRBJ2-7; 7 positions match TRBD2. The CDR3 is 13 amino acids. J was trimmed by 2 bases and V by 3 bases; bases with no gene match: 1. The germline V gene encodes CDR1 LGHNA and CDR2 YSLEER. The CDR3 is CASSQGGTYEQYF. For the CDR3, the DNA is TGCGCCAGCAGCCAGGGGGGGACCTACGAGCAGTACTTC.

The rearrangement uses TRBV28 and TRBJ2-5, with a possible D match to TRBD2 (6 bases). Trimming took off 3 bases at V and 1 base at J, with 12 bases between the two ends. Germline-derived CDR1 and CDR2 are MDHEN and SYDVKM. The CDR3 has 15 amino acids. The CDR3, as DNA: TGTGCCAGCAGTTTGTTTCGGACTACCCAAGAGACCCAGTACTTC. Protein sequence: CASSLFRTTQETQYF.

In this sample, this clone turned up once. V usage is TRBV6-6 and J usage is TRBJ2-3; tentatively, D is TRBD2 (7 bases). V was cut by 6 bases and J by 0 bases, with 13 bases left in between. Germline CDR1 reads MNHNY; CDR2 reads SVGAGI (reference sequence). CDR3 length: 15 amino acids. The CDR3 sequence: CASRSGGQSTDTQYF. The DNA of the CDR3 is TGTGCCAGCAGATCCGGGGGGCAAAGCACAGATACGCAGTATTTT.

This rearrangement joins TRBV19 to TRBJ2-1, with 11 bases fitting TRBD2. The V and J ends lost 1 base and 12 bases, in that order; junction bases with no gene match: 11. CDR1 LNHDA and CDR2 SQIVND come from the germline V gene (reference sequence). The CDR3 is made up of 16 amino acids. In nucleotides, the CDR3 is TGTGCCAGTAGTATAGTTGGACTAGCGGGTCCCCTTGGGCAGTTCTTC. Amino acid sequence: CASSIVGLAGPLGQFF. Full variable domain (outside the CDR3, taken from reference TRBV19 and TRBJ2-1): DGGITQSPKYLFRKEGQNVTLSCEQNLNHDAMYWYRQDPGQGLRLIYYSQIVNDFQKGDIAEGYSVSREKKESFPLTVTSAQKNPTAFYLCASSIVGLAGPLGQFFGPGTRLTVL.

The chain carries TRBV2 and TRBJ2-5; 11 bases are a match to TRBD1. There are 15 residues in the CDR3. The trim removed 6 bases at V and 4 bases at J, leaving 7 bases unmatched. Per the germline V gene, CDR1 is SNHLY and CDR2 is FYNNEI. The CDR3 DNA sequence: TGTGCCAGCAGCGACGGGACAGGGGGTGGAGAGACCCAGTACTTC. Translation: CASSDGTGGGETQYF.

The DNA for the CDR3 is TGTGCCAGCAGAGAGGGGACATACTACGAGCAGTACTTC. Translation: CASREGTYYEQYF. This sequence joins TRBV6-1 and TRBJ2-7; TRBD1 might be the D (6 bases). V was shortened by 6 bases and J by 3 bases, with 12 bases between the two germline ends. This CDR3 has 13 residues. Germline V gene data show CDR1 as MNHNS and CDR2 as SASEGT.

The genes are TRBV6-5 and TRBJ1-6; 9 nucleotides align to TRBD1. Germline CDR1 MNHEY, CDR2 SVGAGI. This CDR3 comprises 14 residues. The junction had 3 bases not matched to a gene; V was cut back by 6 bases and J by 6 bases. CDR3 sequence: CASRLDRGNSPLHF. The DNA of the CDR3 is TGTGCCAGCAGGTTGGACAGGGGTAATTCACCCCTCCACTTT.

The V and J genes are TRBV6-5 and TRBJ1-1; D not resolved. This CDR3 spans 14 amino acids. V gave up 0 bases and J gave up 3 bases, with 8 bases separating them. Germline assignment: CDR1 MNHEY and CDR2 SVGAGI. The CDR3 nucleotides are TGTGCCAGCAGTTACTCCCGGGGATACACTGAAGCTTTCTTT. Translation gives CASSYSRGYTEAFF.

This clone occurred a few times. The CDR3 bases are TGTGCCTTTTCAAGACACCCGAATCAGCCCCAGCATTTT. Translated, it gives CAFSRHPNQPQHF. The rearrangement joins TRBV30 to TRBJ1-5; D remains ambiguous. The CDR3 spans 13 residues. V was cut by 7 bases and J by 4 bases, with 14 bases left in between. Per germline, CDR1 GTSNPN and CDR2 SVGIG (reference sequence).

V gene TRBV4-1 combines with J gene TRBJ1-3; D unclear. The CDR3 runs to 16 residues. Germline-derived CDR1 and CDR2 are MGHRA and YSYEKL. V lost 2 bases, J lost 6 bases, and 17 bases lay in between. CDR3 region: CASSQFPGQAQNTIYF. DNA of the CDR3: TGCGCCAGCAGCCAATTTCCTGGGCAGGCTCAAAACACCATATATTTT.

The chain is built from TRBV6-6 and TRBJ1-2; the D gene is possibly TRBD1 (5 bases). The CDR3 loop spans 13 amino acids. The V gene lost 0 bases and the J gene lost 9 bases, with 11 bases spanning the gap. Germline CDR1 MNHNY, CDR2 SVGAGI (reference sequence). This chain's CDR3 is CASSYSTQGSYTF. CDR3 sequence (DNA): TGTGCCAGCAGTTACTCGACGCAGGGCAGCTACACCTTC.

This clone was seen only a few times. The chain links TRBV10-1 to TRBJ1-1, with a weak D call TRBD1 (5 bases). Germline lookup yields CDR1 WNHNN and CDR2 SYGVQD (reference sequence). Trimming pared 6 bases from V and 3 bases from J, leaving 14 bases between. There are 14 residues in the CDR3. The DNA of the CDR3 is TGCGCCAGCAGCCCCGGGGGATCGGACACTGAAGCTTTCTTT. This sequence encodes CASSPGGSDTEAFF.

This chain connects TRBV7-2 to TRBJ1-1; D is possibly TRBD1 (6 bases). V was shortened by 6 bases and J by 4 bases, with 18 bases between the two germline ends. This CDR3 comprises 15 residues. Germline values: CDR1 SGHTA, CDR2 FQGNSA. CDR3 amino acids: CASSSGGAGGTEAFF. The CDR3 DNA is TGTGCCAGCAGTTCCGGGGGGGCGGGTGGCACTGAAGCTTTCTTT.

The chain recombines TRBV6-5 with TRBJ1-1, with D uncertain. Between the trimmed V and J ends, which lost 5 bases and 3 bases, there was a span of 10 bases. Germline-derived CDR1 and CDR2 are MNHEY and SVGAGI. The CDR3 contains 13 residues. CDR3 sequence (DNA): TGTGCCAGCAGTGACGGGGTTTACACTGAAGCTTTCTTT. The encoded protein is CASSDGVYTEAFF.

The CDR3 DNA follows: TGCAGCGCAGAAGGGGGCGAGTTGTCTAATGAAAAACTGTTTTTT. It is translated as CSAEGGELSNEKLFF. V is TRBV29-1 and J is TRBJ1-4, with TRBD1 identical over 7 bases. From germline, CDR1 is SQVTM and CDR2 ANQGSEA. The CDR3 contains 15 residues. With 7 bases clipped from V and 3 bases from J, the junction kept 11 bases outside the gene matches.

The J gene is TRBJ1-2, the V gene TRBV7-2, with D possibly TRBD1 on 5 matching bases. V gave up 0 bases and J gave up 5 bases, with 10 bases separating them. Germline values: CDR1 SGHTA, CDR2 FQGNSA. The CDR3 contains 14 residues. In nucleotides, the CDR3 is TGTGCCAGCAGCTTAGCGCCGGAGGGGTATGGCTACACCTTC. This codes for CASSLAPEGYGYTF.

This clone showed up just a few times. The V and J genes are TRBV2 and TRBJ2-7; TRBD1 might be the D (6 bases). Germline CDR1 reads SNHLY; CDR2 reads FYNNEI. The CDR3 totals 15 residues. V lost 3 bases and J lost 0, with 12 bases in between. CDR3 DNA: TGTGCCAGCAGTGATTCGGACAGACCCTCCTACGAGCAGTACTTC. Protein sequence: CASSDSDRPSYEQYF.

The chain is built from TRBV7-2 and TRBJ2-2; tentative D call: TRBD2 (5 bases). The germline V gene encodes CDR1 SGHTA and CDR2 FQGNSA. This CDR3 has 14 amino acids. V was pared by 5 bases and J by 2 bases, with 9 bases between. CDR3 in amino acids: CASSPEGNTGELFF. The CDR3 DNA reads as TGTGCCAGCAGCCCCGAGGGCAACACCGGGGAGCTGTTTTTT.

This chain joins TRBV12-5 and TRBJ2-2, with TRBD2 matching over 9 bases. The CDR3 loop spans 16 amino acids. V shed 6 bases and J 6 bases; nucleotides not matched to a gene: 11. From germline, CDR1 is LGHNT and CDR2 FRNRAP. CDR3 region: CASGWGAGGPAGELFF. The CDR3, as DNA: TGTGCTAGTGGCTGGGGGGCGGGAGGGCCCGCCGGGGAGCTGTTTTTT.

This clone was counted once. This chain links TRBV5-6 with TRBJ2-4, with a weak D call TRBD1 (6 bases). Deletions cut 1 base from V and 10 bases from J, with 21 bases between. From germline, CDR1 is SGHDT and CDR2 YYEEEE. This CDR3 is 16 amino acids long. The CDR3 protein is CASSLQEVVQGVIQYF. DNA of the CDR3: TGTGCCAGCAGCTTGCAAGAAGTGGTACAGGGAGTAATTCAGTACTTC.

The chain carries TRBV11-3 and TRBJ1-1, with TRBD1 matching 8 bases. The V segment lost 5 bases and the J segment 0 bases; nucleotides outside the gene matches: 5. CDR3 length equals 15 residues. CDR1 and CDR2 (germline): SGHNT, YENEEA. The CDR3, as DNA: TGTGCCAGCAGCACTCGGACAGGGCTGAACACTGAAGCTTTCTTT. It is translated as CASSTRTGLNTEAFF.

The chain is built from TRBV7-2 and TRBJ1-1, with unresolved D. Per germline, CDR1 SGHTA and CDR2 FQGNSA. The V and J ends lost 3 bases and 1 base respectively, with 6 bases between them. The CDR3 extends over 13 amino acids. The CDR3 loop is CASSFYGNTEAFF. CDR3 DNA: TGTGCCAGCAGCTTTTACGGGAACACTGAAGCTTTCTTT.

J is TRBJ1-5 and V is TRBV28, with D unclear. The CDR3 is 15 amino acids. Germline values: CDR1 MDHEN, CDR2 SYDVKM. The V end lost 10 bases, the J end lost 5 bases, and 21 bases lay between the germline ends. The DNA for the CDR3 is TGTGCCACCTCCCCCTCGGGAGGAGAGGATCAGCCCCAGCATTTT. It is translated as CATSPSGGEDQPQHF.

This chain uses TRBV6-5 with TRBJ1-5; tentative D call: TRBD1 (5 bases). Looked up from germline, CDR1 is MNHEY and CDR2 is SVGAGI. This CDR3 has 13 amino acids. The V and J ends lost 6 bases and 3 bases respectively, with 9 bases between them. CDR3 coding DNA: TGTGCCAGCAGCCGGGGGGTCAATCAGCCCCAGCATTTT. Residues: CASSRGVNQPQHF.

This chain joins TRBV30 and TRBJ1-2; TRBD1 matches at 7 bases. CDR1 is GTSNPN and CDR2 is SVGIG in the germline V gene (reference sequence). The length of the CDR3 is 13 residues. The V segment lost 5 bases and the J segment 3 bases; nucleotides outside the gene matches: 6. CDR3 in amino acids: CAWAEGGDYGYTF. The CDR3 bases are TGTGCCTGGGCTGAAGGGGGCGACTATGGCTACACCTTC.

This clone was recorded only once. The chain carries TRBV7-2 and TRBJ2-3; a weak D match, TRBD1 (6 bases). The CDR3 is 15 residues long. V dropped 7 bases and J dropped 2 bases, with 16 bases sitting between them. The germline V gene encodes CDR1 SGHTA and CDR2 FQGNSA. The CDR3 DNA sequence: TGTGCCAGCACCATCAGGGGAATGTCCACAGATACGCAGTATTTT. Its protein is CASTIRGMSTDTQYF.

J is TRBJ2-5 and V is TRBV5-1; D not certain. With the DNA end fitting TRBJ2-7 better, the J assignment may be wrong. This CDR3 is 10 amino acids long. Germline V gene lookup returns CDR1 SGHRS and CDR2 YFSETQ. The CDR3 DNA reads TGCGCCAGCAGCCCCTACGAGCAGTACTTC. Translated, it gives CASSPYEQYF.

This clone was seen only once. The chain uses TRBV9 and TRBJ2-3; 7 bases are shared with TRBD1. V lost 1 base, J lost 8 bases, and 10 bases stayed unmatched. The CDR3 length is 15 residues. The germline CDR1 and CDR2 sequences are SGDLS and YYNGEE. CDR3 sequence: CASSVRDREIGTQYF. CDR3 bases: TGTGCCAGCAGCGTACGAGACAGGGAGATAGGTACGCAGTATTTT.